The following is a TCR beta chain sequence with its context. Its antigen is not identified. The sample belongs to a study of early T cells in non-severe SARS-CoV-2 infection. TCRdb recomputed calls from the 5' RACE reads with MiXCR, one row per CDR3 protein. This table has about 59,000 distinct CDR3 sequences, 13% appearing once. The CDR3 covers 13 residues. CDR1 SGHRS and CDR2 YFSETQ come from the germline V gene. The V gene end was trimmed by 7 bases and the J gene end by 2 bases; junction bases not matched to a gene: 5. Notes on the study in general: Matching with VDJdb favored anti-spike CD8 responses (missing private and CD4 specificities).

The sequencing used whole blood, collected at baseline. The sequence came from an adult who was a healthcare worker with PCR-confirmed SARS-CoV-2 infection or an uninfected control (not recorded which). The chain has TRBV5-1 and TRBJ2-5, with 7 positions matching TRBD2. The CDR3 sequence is CASRLAVQETQYF. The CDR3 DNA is TGCGCCAGCCGGCTAGCGGTACAAGAGACCCAGTACTTC. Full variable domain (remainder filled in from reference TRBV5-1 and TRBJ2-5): KAGVTQTPRYLIKTRGQQVTLSCSPISGHRSVSWYQQTPGQGLQFLFEYFSETQRNKGNFPGRFSGRQFSNSRSEMNVSTLELGDSALYLCASRLAVQETQYFGPGTRLLVL.